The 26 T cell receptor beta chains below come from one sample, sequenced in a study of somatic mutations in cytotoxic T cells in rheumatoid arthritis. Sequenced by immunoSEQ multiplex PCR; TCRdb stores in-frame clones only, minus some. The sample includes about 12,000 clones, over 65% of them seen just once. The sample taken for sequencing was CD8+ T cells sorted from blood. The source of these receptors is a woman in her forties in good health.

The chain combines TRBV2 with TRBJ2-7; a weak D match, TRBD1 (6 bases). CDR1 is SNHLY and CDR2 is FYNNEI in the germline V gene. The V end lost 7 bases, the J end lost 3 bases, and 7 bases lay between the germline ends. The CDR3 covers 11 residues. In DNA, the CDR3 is TGTGCCAGCAAGGACAGCTACGAGCAGTACGTC. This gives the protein CASKDSYEQYV.

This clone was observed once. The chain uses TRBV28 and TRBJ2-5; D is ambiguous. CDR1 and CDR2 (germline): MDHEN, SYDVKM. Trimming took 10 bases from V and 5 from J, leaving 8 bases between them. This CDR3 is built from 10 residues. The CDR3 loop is CATSEETQYF. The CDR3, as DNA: TGTGCCACCAGCGAGGAGACCCAGTACTTC.

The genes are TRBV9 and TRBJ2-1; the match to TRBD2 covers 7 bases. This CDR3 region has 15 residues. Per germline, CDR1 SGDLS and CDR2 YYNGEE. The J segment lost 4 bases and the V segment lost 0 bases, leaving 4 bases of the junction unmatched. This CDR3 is CASSVELAIYNEQFF. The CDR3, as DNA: TGTGCCAGCAGCGTAGAACTAGCGATATACAATGAGCAGTTCTTC.

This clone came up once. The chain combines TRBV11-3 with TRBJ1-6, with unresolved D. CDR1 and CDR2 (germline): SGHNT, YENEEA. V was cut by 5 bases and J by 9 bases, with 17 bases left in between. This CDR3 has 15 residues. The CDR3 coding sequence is TGTGCCAGCAGCCCCTTCAGTTTAGGGAGTTCACCCCTCCACTTT. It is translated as CASSPFSLGSSPLHF.

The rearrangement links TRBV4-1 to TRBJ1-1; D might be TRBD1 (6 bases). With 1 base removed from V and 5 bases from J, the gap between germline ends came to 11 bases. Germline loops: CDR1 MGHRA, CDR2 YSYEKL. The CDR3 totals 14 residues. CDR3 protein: CASSQGEGGTEAFF. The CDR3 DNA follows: TGCGCCAGCAGCCAAGGGGAGGGGGGTACTGAAGCTTTCTTT.

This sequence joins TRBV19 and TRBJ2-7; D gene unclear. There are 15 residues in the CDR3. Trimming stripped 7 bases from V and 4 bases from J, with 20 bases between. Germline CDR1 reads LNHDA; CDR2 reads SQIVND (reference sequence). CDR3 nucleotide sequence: TGTGCCAGTACCCCGGGTGTTGGTCCTAGGTACGAGCAGTACTTC. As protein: CASTPGVGPRYEQYF.

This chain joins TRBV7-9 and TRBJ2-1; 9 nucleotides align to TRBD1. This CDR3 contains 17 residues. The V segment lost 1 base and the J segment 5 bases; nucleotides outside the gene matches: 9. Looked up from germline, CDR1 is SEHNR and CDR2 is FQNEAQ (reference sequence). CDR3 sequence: CASSLGEGTGIDNEQFF. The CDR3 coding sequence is TGTGCCAGCAGCTTAGGTGAGGGGACAGGGATCGACAATGAGCAGTTCTTC.

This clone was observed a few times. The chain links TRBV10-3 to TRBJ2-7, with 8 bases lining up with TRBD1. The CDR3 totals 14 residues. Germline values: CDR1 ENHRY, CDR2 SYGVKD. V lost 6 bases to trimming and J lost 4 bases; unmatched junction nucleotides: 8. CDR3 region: CAIRERTGQYEQYF. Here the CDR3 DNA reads TGTGCCATCAGGGAGAGGACAGGGCAATACGAGCAGTACTTC.

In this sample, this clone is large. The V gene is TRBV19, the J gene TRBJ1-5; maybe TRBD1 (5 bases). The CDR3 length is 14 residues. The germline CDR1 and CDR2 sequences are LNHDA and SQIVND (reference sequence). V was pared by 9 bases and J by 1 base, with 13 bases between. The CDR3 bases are TGTGCCAGCGATACCCGGGACAGCAATCAGCCCCAGCATTTT. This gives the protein CASDTRDSNQPQHF. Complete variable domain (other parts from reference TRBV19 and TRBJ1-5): DGGITQSPKYLFRKEGQNVTLSCEQNLNHDAMYWYRQDPGQGLRLIYYSQIVNDFQKGDIAEGYSVSREKKESFPLTVTSAQKNPTAFYLCASDTRDSNQPQHFGDGTRLSIL.

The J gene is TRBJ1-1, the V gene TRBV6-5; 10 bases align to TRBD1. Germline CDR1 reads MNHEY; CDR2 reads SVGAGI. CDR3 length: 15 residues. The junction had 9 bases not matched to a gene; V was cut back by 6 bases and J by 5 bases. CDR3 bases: TGTGCCAGCAGCTCCCCAGGGACAGGGGATACTGAAGCTTTCTTT. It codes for CASSSPGTGDTEAFF.

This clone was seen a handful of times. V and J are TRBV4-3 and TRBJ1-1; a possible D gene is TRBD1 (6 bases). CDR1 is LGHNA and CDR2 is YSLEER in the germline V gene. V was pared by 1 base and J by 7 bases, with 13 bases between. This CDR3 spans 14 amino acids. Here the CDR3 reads CASSQGGGLGEAFF. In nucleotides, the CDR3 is TGCGCCAGCAGCCAAGGGGGGGGGCTTGGTGAAGCTTTCTTT.

CDR3 DNA sequence: TGTGCCAGCAGCTTCCGGGACAACGGAGGTTTGGGCGAGCAGTACTTC. This codes for CASSFRDNGGLGEQYF. The genes are TRBV7-9 and TRBJ2-7; a weak D match, TRBD1 (6 bases). This CDR3 is built from 16 residues. Germline V gene sequence: CDR1 SEHNR, CDR2 FQNEAQ (reference sequence). Trimming took off 3 bases at V and 6 bases at J, with 21 bases between the two ends.

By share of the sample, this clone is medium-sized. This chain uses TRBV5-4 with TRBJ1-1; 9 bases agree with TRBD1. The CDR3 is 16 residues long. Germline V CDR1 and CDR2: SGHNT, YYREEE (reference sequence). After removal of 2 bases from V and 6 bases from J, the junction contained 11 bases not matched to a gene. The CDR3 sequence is CASSLRGDRVRAEAFF. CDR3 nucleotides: TGTGCCAGCAGCTTAAGAGGGGACAGGGTGAGGGCTGAAGCTTTCTTT.

CDR3 protein: CASSPSLAGGPGNEQFF. CDR3 DNA sequence: TGTGCCAGCAGCCCCTCTCTAGCGGGGGGGCCGGGAAATGAGCAGTTCTTC. The V gene is TRBV9, the J gene TRBJ2-1; 12 bases match TRBD2. The germline V gene encodes CDR1 SGDLS and CDR2 YYNGEE. Trimming took 4 bases from V and 7 from J; bases not matched to a gene: 12. The CDR3 is 17 residues long.

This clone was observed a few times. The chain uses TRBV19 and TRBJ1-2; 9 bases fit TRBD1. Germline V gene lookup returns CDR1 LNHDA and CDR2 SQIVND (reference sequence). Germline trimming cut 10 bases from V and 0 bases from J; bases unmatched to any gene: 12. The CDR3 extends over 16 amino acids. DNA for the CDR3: TGTGCCACTAGAAGAGGGGGACAGGGATCTAACTATGGCTACACCTTC. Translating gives CATRRGGQGSNYGYTF.

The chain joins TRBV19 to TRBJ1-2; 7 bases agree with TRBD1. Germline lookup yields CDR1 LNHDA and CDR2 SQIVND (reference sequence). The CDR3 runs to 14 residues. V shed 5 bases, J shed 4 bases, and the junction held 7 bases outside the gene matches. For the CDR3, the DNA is TGTGCCAGTAGTGGACAGGAGGGAATCTATGGCTACACCTTC. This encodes CASSGQEGIYGYTF.

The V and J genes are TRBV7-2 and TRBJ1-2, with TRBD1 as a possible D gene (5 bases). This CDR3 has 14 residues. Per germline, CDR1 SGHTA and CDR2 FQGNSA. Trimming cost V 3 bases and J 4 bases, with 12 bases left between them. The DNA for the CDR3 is TGTGCCAGCAGCTTGGGCAGGGTTACCTATGGCTACACCTTC. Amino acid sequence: CASSLGRVTYGYTF. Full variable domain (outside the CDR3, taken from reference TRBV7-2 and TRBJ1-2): GAGVSQSPSNKVTEKGKDVELRCDPISGHTALYWYRQSLGQGLEFLIYFQGNSAPDKSGLPSDRFSAERTGGSVSTLTIQRTQQEDSAVYLCASSLGRVTYGYTFGSGTRLTVV.

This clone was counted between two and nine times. CDR3 bases: TGTGCCAGTACAACGACAGCCGGATATTGGACTGAAGCTTTCTTT. Encoded protein: CASTTTAGYWTEAFF. The chain links TRBV19 to TRBJ1-1; tentative D call: TRBD1 (5 bases). The CDR3 is made up of 15 amino acids. With 7 bases removed from V and 5 bases from J, the gap between germline ends came to 20 bases. The germline gives CDR1 LNHDA, CDR2 SQIVND (reference sequence).

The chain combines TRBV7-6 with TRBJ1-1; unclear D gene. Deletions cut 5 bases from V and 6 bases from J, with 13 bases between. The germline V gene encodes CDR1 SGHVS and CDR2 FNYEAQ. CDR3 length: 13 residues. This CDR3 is CASSLGSVSEAFF. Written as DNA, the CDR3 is TGTGCCAGCAGCCTCGGCAGCGTCTCTGAAGCTTTCTTT.

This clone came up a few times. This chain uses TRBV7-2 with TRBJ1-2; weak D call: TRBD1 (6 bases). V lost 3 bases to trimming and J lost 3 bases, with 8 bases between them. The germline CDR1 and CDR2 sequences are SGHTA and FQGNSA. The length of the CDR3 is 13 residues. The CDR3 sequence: CASSFKGDYGYTF. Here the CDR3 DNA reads TGTGCCAGCAGCTTCAAGGGGGACTATGGCTACACCTTC.

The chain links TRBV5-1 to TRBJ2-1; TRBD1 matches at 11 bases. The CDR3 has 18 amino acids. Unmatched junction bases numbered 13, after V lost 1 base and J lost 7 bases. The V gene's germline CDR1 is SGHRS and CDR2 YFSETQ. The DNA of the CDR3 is TGCGCCAGCAGCTTGACAAGTGGAGGGACAGGGGGAGGGAATGAGCAGTTCTTC. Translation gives CASSLTSGGTGGGNEQFF.

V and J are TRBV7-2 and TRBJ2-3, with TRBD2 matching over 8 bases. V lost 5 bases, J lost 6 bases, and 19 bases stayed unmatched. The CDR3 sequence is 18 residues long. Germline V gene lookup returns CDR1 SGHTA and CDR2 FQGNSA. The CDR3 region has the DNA TGTGCCAGCAGCCTAGTTGAATTCGGGGGCGGGAGGTCGGATACGCAGTATTTT. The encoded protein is CASSLVEFGGGRSDTQYF.

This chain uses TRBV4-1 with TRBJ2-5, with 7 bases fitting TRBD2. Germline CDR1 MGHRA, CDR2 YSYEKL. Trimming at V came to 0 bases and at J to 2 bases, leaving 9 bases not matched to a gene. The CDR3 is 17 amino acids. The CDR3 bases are TGCGCCAGCAGCCAAGAACCGGGAGGAGACTGGCAAGAGACCCAGTACTTC. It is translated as CASSQEPGGDWQETQYF.

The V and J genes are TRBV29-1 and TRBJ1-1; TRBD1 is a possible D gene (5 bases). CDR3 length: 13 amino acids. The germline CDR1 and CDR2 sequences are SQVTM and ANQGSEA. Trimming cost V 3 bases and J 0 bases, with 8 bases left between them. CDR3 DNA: TGCAGCGTTGAGGGGGGTATGAACACTGAAGCTTTCTTT. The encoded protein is CSVEGGMNTEAFF.

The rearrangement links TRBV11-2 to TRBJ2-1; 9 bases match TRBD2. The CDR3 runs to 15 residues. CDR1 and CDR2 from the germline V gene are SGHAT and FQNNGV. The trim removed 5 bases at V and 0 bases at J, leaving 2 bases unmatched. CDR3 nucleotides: TGTGCCAGCAGCCTTAGCGGGAGCTCCTACAATGAGCAGTTCTTC. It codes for CASSLSGSSYNEQFF.

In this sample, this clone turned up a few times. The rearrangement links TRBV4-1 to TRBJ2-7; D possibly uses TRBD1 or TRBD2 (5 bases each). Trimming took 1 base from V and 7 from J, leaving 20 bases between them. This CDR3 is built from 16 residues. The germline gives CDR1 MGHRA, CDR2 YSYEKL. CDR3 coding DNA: TGCGCCAGCAGCCAAGTGGGGACGGGGATATCTAGGGAGCAGTACTTC. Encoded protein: CASSQVGTGISREQYF.